The present entry profiles one T cell receptor (beta chain) with its context. The antigen remains undetermined. The time point: newly diagnosed GD, antithyroid drugs for less than 3 months. PBMCs provided the RNA from which the TCR library was made. Both iRepertoire HTBI primers and Arm-PCR of CDR3 regions were used to build the TCR beta libraries. One entry per CDR3 protein results from TCRdb running MiXCR on the multiplex PCR reads. This table has 550,000 to 650,000 distinct CDR3 sequences, roughly a sixth appearing once. These data come from a study of regulatory T cells in long-lasting Graves disease. On the study more broadly: Recently diagnosed Graves' patients had received antithyroid drugs for under 3 months.

Study results and limitations: TRBV28, TRBJ1-2 and TRBJ2-5 were favored in persistent disease.

The CDR3 extends over 14 amino acids. Germline V lookup: CDR1 SEHNR, CDR2 FQNEAQ (reference sequence). V was clipped by 2 bases and J by 4 bases, with 11 bases between them. These data were also reused for a study on T cells in Graves' hyperthyroidism and ophthalmopathy.

The gene calls are TRBV7-9 and TRBJ1-2, with D maybe TRBD1 (5 bases). This specimen was peripheral blood mononuclear cells (PBMCs), taken at new diagnosis, from a patient treated with antithyroid drugs. The sequence was obtained from a man younger than 35 with Graves disease. CDR3 DNA: TGTGCCAGCAGCTTATCGGGACTCCCCTATGGCTACACCTTC. Encoded protein: CASSLSGLPYGYTF.